The next 8 T cell receptor beta chains were all read from a single sample in a study of blood T cell repertoires in COVID-19. Using immunoSEQ multiplex PCR, the repertoire was profiled, and TCRdb retains in-frame clones only, with some absent. The sample lists about 69,000 clones, 85% to 90% occurring once. Sequenced material: peripheral blood. The receptors originated from an elderly man with acute or convalescent COVID-19.

The chain combines TRBV4-3 with TRBJ1-1; 9 bases align to TRBD1. The CDR3 has 15 amino acids. V trimming: 1 base; J trimming: 4 bases; junction bases outside the gene matches: 4. In germline, CDR1 is LGHNA, CDR2 YSLEER. This CDR3 is CASSQGQGEATEAFF. CDR3 bases: TGCGCCAGCAGCCAAGGACAGGGGGAGGCCACTGAAGCTTTCTTT.

The gene calls are TRBV4-1 and TRBJ2-7, with TRBD2 identical over 7 bases. Losses at the gene ends were 0 bases for V and 3 bases for J; bases not matched to a gene: 8. CDR1 and CDR2 from the germline V gene are MGHRA and YSYEKL. The CDR3 runs 16 residues. The CDR3, as DNA: TGCGCCAGCAGCCAAGATCGAGCGGGGACCTTCTACGAGCAGTACTTC. Protein sequence: CASSQDRAGTFYEQYF.

The V call is TRBV14, the J call TRBJ1-1; D is unresolved. Germline CDR1 SGHDN, CDR2 FVKESK. There are 18 residues in the CDR3. V was cut by 1 base and J by 4 bases, with 22 bases left in between. DNA for the CDR3: TGTGCCAGCAGCCAAGTTCTCGCGGAAAGTTTCCGGAGCACTGAAGCTTTCTTT. Its protein product is CASSQVLAESFRSTEAFF. Variable domain in full (rest from reference TRBV14 and TRBJ1-1): EAGVTQFPSHSVIEKGQTVTLRCDPISGHDNLYWYRRVMGKEIKFLLHFVKESKQDESGMPNNRFLAERTGGTYSTLKVQPAELEDSGVYFCASSQVLAESFRSTEAFFGQGTRLTVV.

The V gene is TRBV5-1, the J gene TRBJ1-4; 9 bases are shared with TRBD1. From germline, CDR1 is SGHRS and CDR2 YFSETQ. CDR3 size: 16 residues. The V segment lost 3 bases and the J segment 8 bases; nucleotides outside the gene matches: 11. CDR3 loop: CASSSILDRGKEKLFF. The CDR3 nucleotides are TGCGCCAGCAGCTCGATCCTGGACAGGGGAAAAGAAAAACTGTTTTTT.

The V and J genes are TRBV5-1 and TRBJ2-2; no definite D call. Germline V CDR1 and CDR2: SGHRS, YFSETQ. This CDR3 contains 14 residues. Trimming shortened V by 0 bases and J by 4 bases, and 7 bases separated the two germline ends. This chain's CDR3 is CASSLAGITGELFF. In DNA form, the CDR3 reads TGCGCCAGCAGCTTGGCAGGAATCACCGGGGAGCTGTTTTTT.

V usage is TRBV5-1 and J usage is TRBJ1-1; TRBD1 is a possible D gene (5 bases). The ends were cut back, 2 bases at V and 8 bases at J, with 10 bases in the middle. Germline assignment: CDR1 SGHRS and CDR2 YFSETQ. This CDR3 region has 12 residues. CDR3 region: CASSLLSGEAFF. The CDR3 coding sequence is TGCGCCAGCAGCTTACTATCAGGGGAAGCTTTCTTT.

J is TRBJ1-2 and V is TRBV29-1, with TRBD1 as a possible D gene (5 bases). The CDR3 spans 11 residues. Germline-derived CDR1 and CDR2 are SQVTM and ANQGSEA. Trimming shortened V by 2 bases and J by 5 bases, and 6 bases separated the two germline ends. CDR3: CSVEQGYGYTF. As DNA, the CDR3 is TGCAGCGTTGAACAGGGTTATGGCTACACCTTC.

The chain couples TRBV30 to TRBJ1-4; 8 positions match TRBD1. The V and J ends lost 0 bases and 10 bases, in that order; junction bases with no gene match: 7. The CDR3 runs to 14 residues. From germline, CDR1 is GTSNPN and CDR2 SVGIG (reference sequence). CDR3 sequence reads: CAWSVRQGLVKLFF. CDR3 nucleotide sequence: TGTGCCTGGAGTGTACGACAGGGGTTGGTAAAACTGTTTTTT.